The 14 T cell receptor beta chains reported below all come from one sample, sequenced in a study of CD8 T cells in Susac syndrome. Reverse transcription used about 0.45 to 1 ug RNA and random hexamers. TCRdb ran MiXCR on the immunoSEQ multiplex PCR reads and lists one entry per CDR3 protein. The table lists approximately 76,000 distinct CDR3 sequences, approximately 94% of them singletons, with just under 0.4% in the top ten. Input material: CD8+ T cells from PBMCs. All receptors come from a human donor with multiple sclerosis.

V gene TRBV6-5 combines with J gene TRBJ2-7, with D possibly TRBD1 on 5 matching bases. The germline V gene encodes CDR1 MNHEY and CDR2 SVGAGI. The CDR3 runs 13 residues. Trimming took 3 bases from V and 4 from J, leaving 10 bases between them. CDR3 protein: CASSYGATYEQYF. The CDR3 region has the DNA TGTGCCAGCAGTTATGGGGCGACTTACGAGCAGTACTTC.

The J gene is TRBJ1-5, the V gene TRBV4-1; D remains ambiguous. V was shortened by 1 base and J by 0 bases, with 7 bases between the two germline ends. CDR3 length: 15 residues. CDR1 and CDR2 from the germline V gene are MGHRA and YSYEKL. In DNA, the CDR3 is TGCGCCAGCAGCCAAGGTACAGATAGCAATCAGCCCCAGCATTTT. The encoded protein is CASSQGTDSNQPQHF.

The chain employs TRBV9 and TRBJ1-2; TRBD1 might be the D (5 bases). This CDR3 contains 16 residues. Germline V gene lookup returns CDR1 SGDLS and CDR2 YYNGEE. V lost 2 bases and J 6 bases, leaving 20 bases between the germline ends. This CDR3 is CASSVGDGVFSNGYTF. CDR3 nucleotide sequence: TGTGCCAGCAGCGTTGGGGACGGCGTCTTTTCCAATGGCTACACCTTC.

This clonotype was observed once. The chain joins TRBV5-6 to TRBJ2-2, with unresolved D. The length of the CDR3 is 18 residues. Germline V gene sequence: CDR1 SGHDT, CDR2 YYEEEE. With 1 base removed from V and 2 bases from J, the gap between germline ends came to 18 bases. CDR3 sequence reads: CASSLLRRSTVNTGELFF. Written as DNA, the CDR3 is TGTGCCAGCAGCTTGTTGCGCAGGTCGACCGTCAACACCGGGGAGCTGTTTTTT.

The chain links TRBV7-2 to TRBJ2-7; 7 bases fit TRBD1. This CDR3 is 13 amino acids long. In germline, CDR1 is SGHTA, CDR2 FQGNSA. Trimming took 7 bases from V and 3 from J; bases not matched to a gene: 6. The CDR3 DNA sequence: TGTGCCAGCACCGACGACAGGGACTACGAGCAGTACTTC. Protein: CASTDDRDYEQYF.

This clonotype was seen a handful of times. The gene calls are TRBV6-1 and TRBJ1-1, with D maybe TRBD1 (5 bases). The germline gives CDR1 MNHNS, CDR2 SASEGT. Between the trimmed V and J ends, which lost 7 bases and 11 bases, there was a span of 14 bases. The CDR3 has 11 amino acids. Here the CDR3 reads CASTTTAMAFF. The CDR3 DNA sequence: TGTGCCAGCACCACGACAGCGATGGCTTTCTTT.

The gene calls are TRBV29-1 and TRBJ2-5; 7 bases agree with TRBD1. Trimming removed 6 bases from V and 5 bases from J; junction bases left unmatched: 9. The CDR3 covers 13 residues. Germline V CDR1 and CDR2: SQVTM, ANQGSEA. This chain's CDR3 is CSVPGQSLETQYF. The CDR3, as DNA: TGCAGCGTACCGGGACAGAGTCTGGAGACCCAGTACTTC.

The count of this clonotype is one. V gene TRBV7-9 combines with J gene TRBJ2-7; a possible D gene is TRBD2 (7 bases). The CDR3 contains 15 residues. Trimming shortened V by 5 bases and J by 0 bases, and 14 bases separated the two germline ends. CDR1 and CDR2 from the germline V gene are SEHNR and FQNEAQ (reference sequence). CDR3 sequence: CASSLRGGNSYEQYF. The CDR3 DNA reads as TGTGCCAGCAGCCTAAGGGGGGGGAACTCCTACGAGCAGTACTTC.

The chain recombines TRBV10-3 with TRBJ1-2; tentatively, D is TRBD1 (5 bases). The germline V and J ends were trimmed by 3 bases and 0 bases, with 8 bases remaining between them. CDR1 is ENHRY and CDR2 is SYGVKD in the germline V gene. The CDR3 covers 14 residues. The CDR3 protein is CAISDRGSNYGYTF. The CDR3, as DNA: TGTGCCATCAGTGATCGGGGCTCTAACTATGGCTACACCTTC.

The chain has TRBV25-1 and TRBJ2-7, with unresolved D. CDR1 MGHDK and CDR2 SYGVNS come from the germline V gene. Trimming cost V 6 bases and J 2 bases, with 11 bases left between them. CDR3 length: 13 residues. The CDR3 DNA sequence: TGTGCCAGCAGCCCCGGGCCCCCCTACGAGCAGTACTTC. As protein: CASSPGPPYEQYF.

The chain joins TRBV27 to TRBJ1-2; D is ambiguous. Germline CDR1 and CDR2: MNHEY and SMNVEV (reference sequence). The CDR3 length is 13 residues. Between the trimmed V and J ends, which lost 8 bases and 7 bases, there was a span of 17 bases. The CDR3 DNA reads TGTGCCAGCGGCTCGAGTAGGTTCCTTGGCTACACCTTC. Protein sequence: CASGSSRFLGYTF.

The rearrangement joins TRBV27 to TRBJ2-7; D is perhaps TRBD2 (5 bases). CDR3 length equals 15 residues. Trimming took off 6 bases at V and 0 bases at J, with 15 bases between the two ends. Germline CDR1 and CDR2: MNHEY and SMNVEV (reference sequence). CDR3 DNA sequence: TGTGCCAGCAGCCCGGGGAGTTGGGGCTCCTACGAGCAGTACTTC. Protein product: CASSPGSWGSYEQYF.

The V and J genes are TRBV24-1 and TRBJ1-2; D is unclear. The germline V gene encodes CDR1 KGHDR and CDR2 SFDVKD. Trimming shortened V by 3 bases and J by 11 bases, and 15 bases separated the two germline ends. The CDR3 is made up of 13 amino acids. CDR3 protein: CATSDGSGNLYTF. CDR3 nucleotides: TGTGCCACCAGTGATGGGTCAGGAAATCTTTACACCTTC.

The gene calls are TRBV19 and TRBJ1-2; a weak D match, TRBD1 (5 bases). Germline V CDR1 and CDR2: LNHDA, SQIVND (reference sequence). The V and J ends lost 3 bases and 8 bases respectively, with 16 bases between them. This CDR3 comprises 14 residues. CDR3 loop: CASSIGAGPRGYTF. DNA of the CDR3: TGTGCCAGTAGTATTGGGGCGGGCCCACGAGGCTACACCTTC.